This entry features one TCR beta chain sequence. The sample is drawn from a study of blood T cell repertoires in COVID-19. Study-level information: Whether acute or convalescent, the COVID-19 samples came from the United States, Italy and Spain.

The CDR3 loop spans 17 amino acids. V lost 2 bases, J lost 4 bases, and 6 bases stayed unmatched. Germline CDR1 and CDR2: SGHVS and FQNEAQ. Original processing notes: Amplification with reference gene primers provided the estimates of nucleated cell counts. Generated by immunoSEQ multiplex PCR, the TCRdb table keeps only in-frame clones and is missing some. D and trimming come from the DNA, and the V and J calls and clone size come from that table. The table has 87,000 or so clones, 80% to 90% seen once. The chain carries TRBV7-8 and TRBJ2-1; 12 nucleotides match TRBD2. This sequence was found in a woman of 80 years or more with acute or convalescent COVID-19. Source material: peripheral blood. The CDR3 protein is CASSLILAGGHYNEQFF. The CDR3 DNA reads TGTGCCAGCAGCTTAATTCTAGCGGGAGGGCATTACAATGAGCAGTTCTTC.